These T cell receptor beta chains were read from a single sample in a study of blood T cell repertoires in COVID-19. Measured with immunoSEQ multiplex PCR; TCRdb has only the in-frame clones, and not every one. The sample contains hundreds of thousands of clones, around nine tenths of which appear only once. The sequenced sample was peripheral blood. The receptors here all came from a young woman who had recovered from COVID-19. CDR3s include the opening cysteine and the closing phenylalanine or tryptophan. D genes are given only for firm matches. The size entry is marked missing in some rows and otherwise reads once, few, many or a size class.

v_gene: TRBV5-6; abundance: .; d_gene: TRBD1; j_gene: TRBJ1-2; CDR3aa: CASSLGQGGYGYTF; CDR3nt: TGTGCCAGCAGCTTGGGACAGGGTGGATATGGCTACACCTTC
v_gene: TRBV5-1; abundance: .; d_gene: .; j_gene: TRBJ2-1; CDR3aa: CASSLRQGGGEQFF; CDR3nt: TGCGCCAGCAGCTTGAGGCAGGGAGGGGGTGAGCAGTTCTTC
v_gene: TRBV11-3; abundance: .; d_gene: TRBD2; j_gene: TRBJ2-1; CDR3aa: CASSSPRTSGYNEQFF; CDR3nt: TGTGCCAGCAGCTCCCCACGGACTAGCGGCTACAATGAGCAGTTCTTC
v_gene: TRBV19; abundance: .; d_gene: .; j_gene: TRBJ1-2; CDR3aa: CASSIDRTGTNYGYTF; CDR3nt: TGTGCCAGTAGTATAGATCGCACCGGGACTAACTATGGCTACACCTTC
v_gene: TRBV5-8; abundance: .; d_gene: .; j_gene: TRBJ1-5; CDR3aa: CASSPVEVRARRPQHF; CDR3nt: TGTGCCAGCAGCCCGGTTGAGGTCAGGGCCCGGCGGCCCCAGCATTTT
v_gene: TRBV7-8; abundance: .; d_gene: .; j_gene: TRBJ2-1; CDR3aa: CASSVTGGRHNEQFF; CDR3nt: TGTGCCAGCAGCGTAACAGGTGGTAGGCACAATGAGCAGTTCTTC
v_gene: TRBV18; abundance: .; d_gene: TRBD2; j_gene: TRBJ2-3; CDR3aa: CASSPNFGGADTQYF; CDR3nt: TGTGCCAGCTCACCTAACTTTGGGGGGGCAGATACGCAGTATTTT
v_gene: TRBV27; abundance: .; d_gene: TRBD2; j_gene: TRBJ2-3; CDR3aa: CASSLGLAGGDTQYF; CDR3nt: TGTGCCAGCAGTTTAGGCCTAGCGGGAGGAGATACGCAGTATTTT
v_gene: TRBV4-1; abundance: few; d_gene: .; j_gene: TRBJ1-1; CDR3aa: CASSPEIGDTEAFF; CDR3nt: TGCGCCAGCAGCCCTGAAATAGGGGACACTGAAGCTTTCTTT
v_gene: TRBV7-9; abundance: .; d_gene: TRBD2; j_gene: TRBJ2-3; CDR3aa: CASSAGLAGVTDTQYF; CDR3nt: TGTGCCAGCAGCGCTGGACTAGCGGGAGTCACAGATACGCAGTATTTT
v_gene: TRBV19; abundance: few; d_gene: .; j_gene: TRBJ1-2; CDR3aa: CASAGNGYTF; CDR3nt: TGTGCCAGTGCGGGAAATGGCTACACCTTC